What follows describes a single T cell receptor (beta chain). The sample belongs to a study of blood T cells in healthy people across ages. The second PCR ran roughly 7 to 12 cycles with a sample-barcoded 5' primer and J-beta primers. MiXCR, run by TCRdb on the 5' RACE reads, gives a single entry per CDR3 protein. The sample contains approximately 1,000,000 distinct CDR3 sequences, roughly 45% of which appear only once. The CDR3 contains 16 residues. Trimming pared 3 bases from V and 4 bases from J, leaving 13 bases between. The receptor's source is a woman in her sixties in good health. This chain joins TRBV12-3 or TRBV12-4 and TRBJ2-6; D may be TRBD1 (5 bases). The sequenced sample consisted of blood. The CDR3 DNA sequence: TGTGCCAGCAGTTTCAACCCTGGGGCCGGGGCCAACGTCCTGACTTTC. Its translation: CASSFNPGAGANVLTF.